Listed below are T cell receptor beta chains from one sample, sequenced in a study of T cell responses to AZD1222 COVID-19 vaccine. Clones were sequenced by immunoSEQ multiplex PCR, and TCRdb holds only the in-frame ones, with some missing. The table has 120,000 or so clones, approximately 88% seen once. The sequencing here drew on peripheral blood, taken on day 0 of AZD1222 vaccination. The receptors were sampled from an adult in good health. CDR3s include the opening cysteine and the closing phenylalanine or tryptophan. The D gene is left open where the match is weak.

CDR3aa | j_gene | v_gene | d_gene
CASRQGAAGYGYTF | TRBJ1-2 | TRBV28 | TRBD1
CAILRVAGEETQYF | TRBJ2-5 | TRBV6-5 | TRBD2
CASSLFLAGARTDTQYF | TRBJ2-3 | TRBV5-1 | TRBD2
CASSQDIAYGKTQYF | TRBJ2-5 | TRBV14 | -
CAVQMGQNEKLFF | TRBJ1-4 | TRBV10-3 | TRBD1
CASSRRISSPLHF | TRBJ1-6 | TRBV27 | -
CASSLRTGEGNTIYF | TRBJ1-3 | TRBV7-9 | TRBD1
CAISEGGNQPQHF | TRBJ1-5 | TRBV10-3 | -
CATSPWRTDTGELFF | TRBJ2-2 | TRBV6-5 | -
CASSQDLGETQYF | TRBJ2-5 | TRBV3-1/TRBV3-2 | -
CASSFGNKLSSYNEQFF | TRBJ2-1 | TRBV27 | -
CASSPGRGNIQYF | TRBJ2-4 | TRBV19 | -
CASSVDRNTEAFF | TRBJ1-1 | TRBV11-3 | -
CSVEPGSTDTQYF | TRBJ2-3 | TRBV29-1 | -
CASSVVGSEQFF | TRBJ2-1 | TRBV9 | -
CASSVAPGGEKLFF | TRBJ1-4 | TRBV9 | TRBD1
CASSPRGYSTEAFF | TRBJ1-1 | TRBV5-6 | -
CASRTTGTNEKLFF | TRBJ1-4 | TRBV6-5 | TRBD1
CAWSRVAGVKNEQFF | TRBJ2-1 | TRBV30 | TRBD2
CASSFSLGIAGTEAFF | TRBJ1-1 | TRBV5-4 | -
CASSSGPSTFAEAFF | TRBJ1-1 | TRBV6-5 | -
CASSPEAGTSYNEQFF | TRBJ2-1 | TRBV11-2 | -
CSASALEGGVADTQYF | TRBJ2-3 | TRBV20-1 | -